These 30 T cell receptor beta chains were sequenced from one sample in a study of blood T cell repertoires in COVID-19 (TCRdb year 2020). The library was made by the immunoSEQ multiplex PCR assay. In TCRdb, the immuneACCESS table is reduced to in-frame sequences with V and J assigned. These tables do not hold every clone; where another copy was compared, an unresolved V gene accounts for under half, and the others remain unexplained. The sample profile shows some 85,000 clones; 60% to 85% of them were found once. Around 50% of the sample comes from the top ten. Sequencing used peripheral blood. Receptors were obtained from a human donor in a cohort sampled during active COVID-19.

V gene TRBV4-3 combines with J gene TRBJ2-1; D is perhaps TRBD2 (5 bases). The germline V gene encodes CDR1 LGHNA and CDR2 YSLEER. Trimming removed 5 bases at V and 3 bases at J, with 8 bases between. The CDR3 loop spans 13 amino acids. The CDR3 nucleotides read TGCGCCAGCAGCGACCGGGACTACAATGAGCAGTTCTTC. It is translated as CASSDRDYNEQFF.

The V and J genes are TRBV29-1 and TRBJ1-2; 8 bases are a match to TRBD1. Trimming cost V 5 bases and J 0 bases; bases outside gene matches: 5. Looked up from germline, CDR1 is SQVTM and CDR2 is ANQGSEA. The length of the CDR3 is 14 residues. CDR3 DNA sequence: TGCAGCGTTAAGCCGGGACAGGCTAACTATGGCTACACCTTC. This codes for CSVKPGQANYGYTF.

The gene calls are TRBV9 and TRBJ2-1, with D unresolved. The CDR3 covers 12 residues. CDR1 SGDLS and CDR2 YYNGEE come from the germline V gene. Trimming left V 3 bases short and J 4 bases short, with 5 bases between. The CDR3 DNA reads TGTGCCAGCAGCGACATTTACAATGAGCAGTTCTTC. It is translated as CASSDIYNEQFF.

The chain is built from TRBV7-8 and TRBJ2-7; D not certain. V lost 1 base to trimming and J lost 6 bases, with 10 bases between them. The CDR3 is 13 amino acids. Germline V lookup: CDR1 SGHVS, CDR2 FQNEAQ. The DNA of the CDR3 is TGTGCCAGCAGCTTAGTACAGAGCAGCGAGCAGTACTTC. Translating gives CASSLVQSSEQYF.

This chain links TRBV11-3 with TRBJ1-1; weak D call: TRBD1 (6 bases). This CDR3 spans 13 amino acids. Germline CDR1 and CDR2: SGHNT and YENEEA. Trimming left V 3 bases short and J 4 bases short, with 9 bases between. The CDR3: CASSFSRGTEAFF. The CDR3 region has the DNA TGTGCCAGCAGCTTTAGCAGGGGCACTGAAGCTTTCTTT.

CDR3 DNA: TGTGCCAGCAGCGTTAACTCGAACACCGGGGAGCTGTTTTTT. Its protein product is CASSVNSNTGELFF. This sequence joins TRBV9 and TRBJ2-2, with no clear D. Germline values: CDR1 SGDLS, CDR2 YYNGEE. The CDR3 spans 14 residues. Trimming left V 2 bases short and J 0 bases short, with 5 bases between.

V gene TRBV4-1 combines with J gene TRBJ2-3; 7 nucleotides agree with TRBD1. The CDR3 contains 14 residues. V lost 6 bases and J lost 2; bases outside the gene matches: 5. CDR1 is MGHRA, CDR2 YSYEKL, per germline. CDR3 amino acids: CASRKGQTTDTQYF. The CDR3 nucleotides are TGCGCCAGCAGAAAGGGACAGACCACAGATACGCAGTATTTT.

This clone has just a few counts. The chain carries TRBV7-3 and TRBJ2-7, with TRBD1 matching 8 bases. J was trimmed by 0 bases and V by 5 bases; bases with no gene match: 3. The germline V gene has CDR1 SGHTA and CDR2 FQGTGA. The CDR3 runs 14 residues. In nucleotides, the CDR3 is TGTGCCAGCAGCCATACAGGGGGCTCCTACGAGCAGTACTTC. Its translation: CASSHTGGSYEQYF.

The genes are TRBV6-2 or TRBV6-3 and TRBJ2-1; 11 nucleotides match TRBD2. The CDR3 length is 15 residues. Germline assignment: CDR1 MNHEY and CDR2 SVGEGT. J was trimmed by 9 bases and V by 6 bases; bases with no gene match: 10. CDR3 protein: CASSPLAGDRGEQFF. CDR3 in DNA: TGTGCCAGCAGCCCACTAGCGGGAGACCGAGGTGAGCAGTTCTTC.

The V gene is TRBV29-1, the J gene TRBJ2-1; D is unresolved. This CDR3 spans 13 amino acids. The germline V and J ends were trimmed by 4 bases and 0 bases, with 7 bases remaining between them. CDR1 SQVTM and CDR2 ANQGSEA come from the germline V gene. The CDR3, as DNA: TGCAGCGTTGCGGTATACTCCTACAATGAGCAGTTCTTC. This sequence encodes CSVAVYSYNEQFF.

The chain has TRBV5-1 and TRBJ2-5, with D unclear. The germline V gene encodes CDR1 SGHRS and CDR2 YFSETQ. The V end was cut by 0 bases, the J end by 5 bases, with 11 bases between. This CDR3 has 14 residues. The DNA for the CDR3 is TGCGCCAGCAGCTTGGATCCTATCGCCGAGACCCAGTACTTC. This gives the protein CASSLDPIAETQYF.

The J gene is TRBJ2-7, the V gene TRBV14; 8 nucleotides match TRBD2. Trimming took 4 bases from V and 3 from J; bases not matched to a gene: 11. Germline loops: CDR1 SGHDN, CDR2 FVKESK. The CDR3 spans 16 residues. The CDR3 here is CASSPLGVAGHYEQYF. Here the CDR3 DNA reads TGTGCCAGCAGCCCACTTGGGGTAGCGGGGCACTACGAGCAGTACTTC. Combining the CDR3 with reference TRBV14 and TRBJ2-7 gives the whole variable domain EAGVTQFPSHSVIEKGQTVTLRCDPISGHDNLYWYRRVMGKEIKFLLHFVKESKQDESGMPNNRFLAERTGGTYSTLKVQPAELEDSGVYFCASSPLGVAGHYEQYFGPGTRLTVT.

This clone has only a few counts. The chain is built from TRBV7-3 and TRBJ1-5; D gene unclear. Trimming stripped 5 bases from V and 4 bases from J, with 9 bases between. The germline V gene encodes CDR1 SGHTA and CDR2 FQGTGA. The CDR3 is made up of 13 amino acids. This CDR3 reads CASSLDGNQPQHF. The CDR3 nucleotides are TGTGCCAGCAGCCTCGACGGGAATCAGCCCCAGCATTTT.

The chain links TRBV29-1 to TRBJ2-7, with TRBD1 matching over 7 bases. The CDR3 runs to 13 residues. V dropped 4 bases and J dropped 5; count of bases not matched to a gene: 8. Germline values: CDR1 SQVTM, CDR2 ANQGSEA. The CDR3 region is CSVAVGQAHEQYF. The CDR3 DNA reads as TGCAGCGTTGCAGTTGGACAGGCCCACGAGCAGTACTTC.

DNA for the CDR3: TGTGCCAGCAGTAGAGCGGACAGGGGGCTATCTAAGGCTTTCTTT. As protein: CASSRADRGLSKAFF. The rearrangement uses TRBV6-2 or TRBV6-3 and TRBJ1-1; 11 bases agree with TRBD1. Germline V gene data show CDR1 as MNHEY and CDR2 as SVGEGT. V shed 5 bases and J 11 bases; nucleotides not matched to a gene: 13. This CDR3 is built from 15 residues.

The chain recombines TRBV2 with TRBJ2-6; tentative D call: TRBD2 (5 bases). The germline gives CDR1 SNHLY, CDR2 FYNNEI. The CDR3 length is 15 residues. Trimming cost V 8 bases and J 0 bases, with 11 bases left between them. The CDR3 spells CASDRLTSGANVLTF. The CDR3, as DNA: TGTGCCAGCGACCGACTAACCTCTGGGGCCAACGTCCTGACTTTC.

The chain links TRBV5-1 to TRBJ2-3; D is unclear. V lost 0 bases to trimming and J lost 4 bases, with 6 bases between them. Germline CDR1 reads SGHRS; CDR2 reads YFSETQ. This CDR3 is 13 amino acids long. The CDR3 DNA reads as TGCGCCAGCAGCTTGGAACTGGCAGATACGCAGTATTTT. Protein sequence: CASSLELADTQYF. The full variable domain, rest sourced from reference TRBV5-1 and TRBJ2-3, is KAGVTQTPRYLIKTRGQQVTLSCSPISGHRSVSWYQQTPGQGLQFLFEYFSETQRNKGNFPGRFSGRQFSNSRSEMNVSTLELGDSALYLCASSLELADTQYFGPGTRLTVL.

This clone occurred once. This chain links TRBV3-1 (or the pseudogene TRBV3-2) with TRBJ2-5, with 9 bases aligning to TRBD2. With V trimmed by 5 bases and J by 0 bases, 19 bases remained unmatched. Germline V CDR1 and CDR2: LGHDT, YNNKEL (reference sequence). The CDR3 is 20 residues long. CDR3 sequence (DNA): TGTGCCAGCAGCTACCGTCCCCCGCTAGCGGGGAGGGGGTACCAAGAGACCCAGTACTTC. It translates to CASSYRPPLAGRGYQETQYF.

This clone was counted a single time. CDR3 in DNA: TGTGCCAGCAGTTTATTAGCGCTAGGTCGGGGGCAGTATTTT. Translating gives CASSLLALGRGQYF. The chain recombines TRBV27 with TRBJ2-3; D is perhaps TRBD2 (5 bases). CDR3 length: 14 amino acids. V was clipped by 1 base and J by 11 bases, with 16 bases between them. Looked up from germline, CDR1 is MNHEY and CDR2 is SMNVEV (reference sequence).

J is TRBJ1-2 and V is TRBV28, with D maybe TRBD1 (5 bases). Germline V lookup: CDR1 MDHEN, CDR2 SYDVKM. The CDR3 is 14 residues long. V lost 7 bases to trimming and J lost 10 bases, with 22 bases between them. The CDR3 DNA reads TGTGCCAGCACCTACGCAGGCGGACATTTTGTCTACACCTTC. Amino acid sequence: CASTYAGGHFVYTF.

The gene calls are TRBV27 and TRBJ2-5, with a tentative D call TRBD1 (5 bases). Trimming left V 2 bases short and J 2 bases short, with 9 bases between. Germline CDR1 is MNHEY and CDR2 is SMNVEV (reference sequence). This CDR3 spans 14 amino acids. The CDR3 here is CASSLNRLQETQYF. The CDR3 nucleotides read TGTGCCAGCAGTTTAAACAGGCTACAAGAGACCCAGTACTTC.

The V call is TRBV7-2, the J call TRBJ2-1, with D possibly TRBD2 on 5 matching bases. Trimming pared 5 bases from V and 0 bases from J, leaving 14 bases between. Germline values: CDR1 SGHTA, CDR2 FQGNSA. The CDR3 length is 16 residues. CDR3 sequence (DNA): TGTGCCAGCAGCCCTAGCCGGGCCTTCTCCTACAATGAGCAGTTCTTC. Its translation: CASSPSRAFSYNEQFF.

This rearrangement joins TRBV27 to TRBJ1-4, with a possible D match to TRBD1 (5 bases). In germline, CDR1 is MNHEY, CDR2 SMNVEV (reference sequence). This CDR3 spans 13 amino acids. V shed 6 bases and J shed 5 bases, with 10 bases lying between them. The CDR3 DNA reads TGTGCCAGCAGGAGACAGAGGAATGAAAAACTGTTTTTT. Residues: CASRRQRNEKLFF. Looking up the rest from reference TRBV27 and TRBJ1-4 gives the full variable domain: EAQVTQNPRYLITVTGKKLTVTCSQNMNHEYMSWYRQDPGLGLRQIYYSMNVEVTDKGDVPEGYKVSRKEKRNFPLILESPSPNQTSLYFCASRRQRNEKLFFGSGTQLSVL.

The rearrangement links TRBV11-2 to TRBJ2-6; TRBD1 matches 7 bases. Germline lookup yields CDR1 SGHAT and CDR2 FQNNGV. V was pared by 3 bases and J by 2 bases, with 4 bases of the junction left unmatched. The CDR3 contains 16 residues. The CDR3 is CASSFFQGAGANVLTF. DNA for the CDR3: TGTGCCAGCAGCTTCTTCCAGGGGGCTGGGGCCAACGTCCTGACTTTC.

The CDR3 coding sequence is TGTGCCAGCAGCTTGGGGACAGGGGGCGGAGGGGCTTTCTTT. It is translated as CASSLGTGGGGAFF. V gene TRBV7-2 combines with J gene TRBJ1-1, with 12 bases aligning to TRBD1. Germline CDR1 SGHTA, CDR2 FQGNSA. V trimming: 3 bases; J trimming: 11 bases; junction bases outside the gene matches: 7. The CDR3 is 14 residues long.

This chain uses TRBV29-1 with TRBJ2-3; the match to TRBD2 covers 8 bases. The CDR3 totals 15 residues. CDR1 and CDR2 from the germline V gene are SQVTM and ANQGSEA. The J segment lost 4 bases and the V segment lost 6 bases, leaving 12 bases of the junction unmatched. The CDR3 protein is CSVAGGGLWSDTQYF. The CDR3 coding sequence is TGCAGCGTCGCCGGGGGGGGGCTATGGTCAGATACGCAGTATTTT.

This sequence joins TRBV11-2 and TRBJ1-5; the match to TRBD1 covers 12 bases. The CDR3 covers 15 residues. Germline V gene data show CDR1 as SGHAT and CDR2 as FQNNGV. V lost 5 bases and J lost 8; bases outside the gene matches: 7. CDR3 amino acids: CASSEGQGAFKPQHF. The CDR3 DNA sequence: TGTGCCAGCAGCGAGGGACAGGGGGCCTTCAAGCCCCAGCATTTT.

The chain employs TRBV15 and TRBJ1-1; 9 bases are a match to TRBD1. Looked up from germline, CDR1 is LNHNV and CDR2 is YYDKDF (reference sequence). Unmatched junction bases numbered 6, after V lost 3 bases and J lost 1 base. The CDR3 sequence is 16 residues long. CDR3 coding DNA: TGTGCCACCAGCAGGCGACAGGGGGGTCCGAACACTGAAGCTTTCTTT. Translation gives CATSRRQGGPNTEAFF.

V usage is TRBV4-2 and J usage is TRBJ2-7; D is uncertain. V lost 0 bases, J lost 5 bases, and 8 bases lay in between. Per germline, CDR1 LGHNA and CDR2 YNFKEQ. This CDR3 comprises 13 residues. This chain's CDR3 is CASSQDPLDEQYF. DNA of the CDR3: TGTGCCAGCAGCCAAGATCCACTCGACGAGCAGTACTTC.

This chain's CDR3 is CASSLRLAGAHLQETQYF. In DNA form, the CDR3 reads TGTGCCAGTAGTCTACGGCTAGCGGGAGCCCATCTCCAAGAGACCCAGTACTTC. The chain combines TRBV19 with TRBJ2-5, with TRBD2 matching over 10 bases. Germline CDR1 reads LNHDA; CDR2 reads SQIVND (reference sequence). The junction had 13 bases not matched to a gene; V was cut back by 5 bases and J by 1 base. The CDR3 is 18 residues long.